This T cell receptor beta chain was profiled in a study of OX40 agonist ivuxolimab in advanced cancers. Study information: Cancers in dose escalation were hepatocellular, melanoma, renal cell and head and neck.

Broader study findings: Partial responders dosed at 0.1-3.0 mg/kg displayed clonal expansion ranking among the lowest.

Data came from immunoSEQ multiplex PCR; TCRdb stores just in-frame clones and leaves some out. Found here are around 72,000 clones, around 83% of them singletons; the top ten hold about 0.42%. Notes on this clone: Its specificity is not known.

Germline CDR1 SGHDT, CDR2 YYEEEE. V gave up 2 bases and J gave up 2 bases, with 11 bases separating them. This CDR3 has 14 residues. This clonotype was sampled from an adult with an advanced solid tumor such as melanoma, head and neck, liver or kidney cancer. The sample in question was CD4+ or CD8+ T cells sorted from blood, obtained in a trial of the OX40 agonist ivuxolimab. The V call is TRBV5-6, the J call TRBJ2-7; perhaps TRBD1 as D (5 bases). The CDR3 sequence is CASSFSTETYEQYV. The CDR3 DNA follows: TGTGCCAGCAGCTTTTCGACAGAGACCTACGAGCAGTACGTC.